These 5 T cell receptor beta chains were all obtained from the same sample, sequenced in a study of T cells after somatic rescue of genetic block. Only in-frame clones appear in the TCRdb table, and some are missing; sequencing was by immunoSEQ multiplex PCR. The data hold some 90,000 clones, with 85% to 90% observed a single time. Material for sequencing was peripheral blood mononuclear cells (PBMCs). These receptors all come from a young woman.

Written as DNA, the CDR3 is TGTGCCAGCAGCCTTCGCCCATTTCCGGGACAGGGTCGTGGGGAAGAGACCCAGTACTTC. Translation: CASSLRPFPGQGRGEETQYF. V and J are TRBV7-8 and TRBJ2-5, with 9 bases aligning to TRBD1. Germline V gene data show CDR1 as SGHVS and CDR2 as FQNEAQ. V shed 5 bases, J shed 3 bases, and the junction held 22 bases outside the gene matches. This CDR3 contains 20 residues.

This clone was detected once. The chain uses TRBV19 and TRBJ2-7; 8 bases match TRBD1. Trimming removed 5 bases from V and 2 bases from J; junction bases left unmatched: 11. The CDR3 extends over 16 amino acids. Germline CDR1 LNHDA, CDR2 SQIVND (reference sequence). Written as DNA, the CDR3 is TGTGCCAGTAGTGCCCGACAGGGGCCAAAACCCTACGAGCAGTACTTC. It yields the protein CASSARQGPKPYEQYF.

The rearrangement joins TRBV29-1 to TRBJ2-1; D unclear. Trimming removed 3 bases at V and 0 bases at J, with 12 bases between. Germline lookup yields CDR1 SQVTM and CDR2 ANQGSEA. The length of the CDR3 is 15 residues. For the CDR3, the DNA is TGCAGCGTTGACTCAGTAGGCCTCTCCTACAATGAGCAGTTCTTC. Translated: CSVDSVGLSYNEQFF.

The chain is built from TRBV11-2 and TRBJ2-1; TRBD2 matches at 10 bases. With V trimmed by 2 bases and J by 7 bases, 11 bases remained unmatched. The CDR3 is 17 residues long. Looked up from germline, CDR1 is SGHAT and CDR2 is FQNNGV. The CDR3 DNA reads as TGTGCCAGCAGCTTATTTCCATCTAGCGGGAGACGGAATGAGCAGTTCTTC. The encoded protein is CASSLFPSSGRRNEQFF.

The CDR3 sequence is CASYPLNRDPTGELFF. The CDR3 region has the DNA TGCGCCAGCTACCCATTAAACCGGGACCCCACCGGGGAGCTGTTTTTT. The rearrangement uses TRBV5-1 and TRBJ2-2, with D possibly called TRBD1 or TRBD2 (5 bases each). Trimming stripped 7 bases from V and 4 bases from J, with 20 bases between. From germline, CDR1 is SGHRS and CDR2 YFSETQ. CDR3 length equals 16 residues.